This T cell receptor beta chain was documented in a study of T cell responses to AZD1222 COVID-19 vaccine. Trimming pared 2 bases from V and 5 bases from J, leaving 12 bases between. The CDR3 is made up of 13 amino acids. The germline gives CDR1 GTSNPN, CDR2 SVGIG (reference sequence). With respect to this clone: Its specificity is not known.

Only in-frame clones appear in the TCRdb table, and some are missing; sequencing was by immunoSEQ multiplex PCR. The profile shows tens of thousands of clones, around 90% of them singletons. Study-level results: Nearly half of spike-specific TCRs reportedly target unmutated variant regions.

The chain recombines TRBV30 with TRBJ1-1; D uncertain. This TCR was recovered from an adult who received the AZD1222 COVID-19 vaccine. Sequences were derived from peripheral blood, sampled 28 days after the second AZD1222 dose. CDR3 DNA: TGTGCCTGGAGTACCGCCCCGGAGACTGAAGCTTTCTTT. Its translation is CAWSTAPETEAFF.